A few counts support the clone carrying this T cell receptor beta chain. Antigen: not known. The germline and genes are mouse ones. The CDR3 extends 4 residues past the end of the read, so its final part is completed from the germline J gene. The CDR3 has 14 amino acids. Germline CDR1 and CDR2: NNHNN and SYGAGS (reference sequence). The ends lost 5 bases at V and 4 bases at J; junction bases unmatched: 6. This entry belongs to a study of CD8+ T cells in alopecia areata. Study-level findings and limits: Scalp specimens additionally yield sequences from normal skin's resident alphabeta T cells.

Pooled cells of cutaneous lymph node origin were sorted on CD4, CD8alpha, NKG2D, NKG2ACE and other markers. Extracted RNA was reverse transcribed into cDNA, the sequencing template. Sequencing used immunoSEQ multiplex PCR; TCRdb keeps in-frame clones, though not all of them. The sample contains approximately 300,000 clones, none of them singletons. The sequencing input was CD4+ T cells sorted from a lymph node. The sequence derives from a C3H/HeJ mouse with alopecia areata. MHC haplotype of the mouse line: H2-k. The chain carries TRBV13-2 and TRBJ2-1; 7 bases align to TRBD2. The CDR3: CASGSLGSYAEQFF. CDR3 DNA (partial): TGTGCCAGCGGGTCACTGGGGTCGTATGCT.